Below, 30 T cell receptor delta chains from the same sample are listed, as sequenced in a study of gamma-delta T cells after stem cell transplantation. TCRdb reprocessed the RT-PCR reads using CATT. Of over a thousand delta-chain clones in the sample, around a sixth were seen once. Sample: gamma-delta T cells. These receptors were obtained from a human donor. It is not recorded whose cells these are; they may come from a transplant donor.

About this clone: Its ends do not fully match the called genes, so a read error is possible. In the same sample, other DNA sequences code for this CDR3. The J gene is TRDJ3, the V gene TRDV2; 11 nucleotides match TRDD3. This CDR3 region has 21 residues. Germline V CDR1 and CDR2: GEAIGNYY, EKD. The CDR3 loop is CACDTLLGDTNGSCDTRQMFF. The CDR3 region has the DNA TGTGCCTGTGACACCCTCCTGGGGGATACCAATGGCTCCTGCGACACCCGACAGATGTTTTTC.

A word on this clone: A much bigger clone sits one base away, suggesting this may be a read error. The chain links TRDV2 to TRDJ1; D may be TRDD3 (6 bases). Trimming shortened V by 1 base and J by 3 bases, and 14 bases separated the two germline ends. CDR1 is GEAIGNYY and CDR2 is EKD in the germline V gene. The CDR3 loop spans 15 amino acids. Written as DNA, the CDR3 is TGTGCCTGTGACACGTGGGGGGAAGGCGCCGATAAACTCATCTTT. Translation: CACDTWGEGADKLIF.

This clone was detected a few times. A far larger clone is one base from this, pointing to a likely read error. The same CDR3 is also encoded by other DNA sequences in this sample. The rearrangement links TRDV2 to TRDJ1, with 11 bases matching TRDD3. CDR3 length: 16 residues. The V and J ends lost 7 bases and 5 bases, in that order; junction bases with no gene match: 14. Germline V gives CDR1 GEAIGNYY, CDR2 EKD. CDR3 bases: TGTGCCTGCGATTCCCTGGGGGATACCGGAGCAGATAAACTCATCTTT. Translated, it gives CACDSLGDTGADKLIF.

This chain connects TRDV2 to TRDJ1; 8 positions agree with TRDD3. Germline V gives CDR1 GEAIGNYY, CDR2 EKD. The J segment lost 4 bases and the V segment lost 3 bases, leaving 6 bases of the junction unmatched. The CDR3 covers 14 residues. CDR3 region: CACDVLGGLDKLIF. The CDR3 coding sequence is TGTGCCTGTGACGTACTGGGGGGCCTCGATAAACTCATCTTT.

This clone qualifies as hyperexpanded. Other DNA sequences in this specimen translate into the identical CDR3. The chain carries TRDV2 and TRDJ1; TRDD3 aligns across 13 bases. CDR1 and CDR2 (germline): GEAIGNYY, EKD. There are 19 residues in the CDR3. With 3 bases clipped from V and 3 bases from J, the junction kept 15 bases outside the gene matches. For the CDR3, the DNA is TGTGCCTGTGACTCTCTACTGGGGGATACGCAGGGGATGGCCGATAAACTCATCTTT. The encoded protein is CACDSLLGDTQGMADKLIF.

This clone rates as large (0.1 to 1%). The chain links TRDV2 to TRDJ1; D is undetermined. Germline V lookup: CDR1 GEAIGNYY, CDR2 EKD. The CDR3 contains 15 residues. Trimming removed 3 bases at V and 3 bases at J, with 16 bases between. CDR3 sequence: CACDAIASEADKLIF. In DNA form, the CDR3 reads TGTGCCTGTGACGCGATCGCCTCGGAGGCCGATAAACTCATCTTT.

This clone was seen more than once but under ten times. This likely reflects a read error, since a far larger clone is one base away. The J gene is TRDJ1, the V gene TRDV2, with D possibly being TRDD3 (5 bases). Germline lookup yields CDR1 GEAIGNYY and CDR2 EKD. V was clipped by 3 bases and J by 4 bases, with 26 bases between them. The CDR3 covers 18 residues. The CDR3 protein is CACDATGSGFKEYDKLIF. The CDR3 bases are TGTGCCTGTGACGCCACGGGATCGGGATTCAAGGAATACGATAAACTCATCTTT.

Notes on this clone: One base away lies a much larger clone, so this may be a sequencing read error. This chain uses TRDV2 with TRDJ3; TRDD3 matches 7 bases. Germline-derived CDR1 and CDR2 are GEAIGNYY and EKD. This CDR3 region has 23 residues. V lost 4 bases to trimming and J lost 0 bases; unmatched junction nucleotides: 23. The CDR3 loop reads CACDLTPTGADAISSWDTRQMFF. CDR3 coding DNA: TGTGCCTGTGATCTAACTCCCACTGGGGCCGATGCGATTAGCTCCTGGGACACCCGACAGATGTTTTTC.

This clone counts as large. V is TRDV2 and J is TRDJ1, with TRDD3 as a possible D gene (6 bases). The CDR3 loop spans 16 amino acids. CDR1 and CDR2 (germline): GEAIGNYY, EKD. Trimming took 4 bases from V and 4 from J, leaving 21 bases between them. The CDR3 nucleotides read TGTGCCTGTGATCCTGTCTCGGATAGGGGGAACGATAAACTCATCTTT. The encoded protein is CACDPVSDRGNDKLIF.

The gene calls are TRDV2 and TRDJ1, with D perhaps matching TRDD3 (6 bases). V was clipped by 3 bases and J by 4 bases, with 17 bases between them. The CDR3 runs 15 residues. Germline CDR1 GEAIGNYY, CDR2 EKD. CDR3 protein: CACDSILGLNDKLIF. The CDR3 DNA sequence: TGTGCCTGTGACTCCATACTGGGATTAAACGATAAACTCATCTTT.

The gene calls are TRDV2 and TRDJ1, with 7 bases lining up with TRDD3. The CDR3 loop spans 19 amino acids. With 0 bases clipped from V and 0 bases from J, the junction kept 15 bases outside the gene matches. Germline CDR1 GEAIGNYY, CDR2 EKD. In DNA form, the CDR3 reads TGTGCCTGTGACACCTTGTGGGGGAAAGACCATGGGGACACCGATAAACTCATCTTT. Encoded protein: CACDTLWGKDHGDTDKLIF.

Worth noting for this clone: Other nucleotide sequences in the sample specify the same CDR3. The chain recombines TRDV2 with TRDJ1; tentative D call: TRDD3 (5 bases). V lost 0 bases and J 0 bases, leaving 10 bases between the germline ends. CDR1 GEAIGNYY and CDR2 EKD come from the germline V gene. This CDR3 has 15 amino acids. The chain's CDR3 is CACDTGGGYTDKLIF. The CDR3 coding sequence is TGTGCCTGTGACACCGGGGGGGGTTACACCGATAAACTCATCTTT.

Worth noting for this clone: A read error is the likely source, as a far larger clone sits one nucleotide away. The V call is TRDV2, the J call TRDJ1; 10 bases are shared with TRDD3. The germline gives CDR1 GEAIGNYY, CDR2 EKD. The CDR3 contains 15 residues. The CDR3 region has the DNA TGTGCCTGTGGCACCGTGGGGGATACCTCCGATAAACTCATCTTT. Amino acid sequence: CACGTVGDTSDKLIF.

This clone appeared a few times. Just one base apart from a much larger clone, this may be a read error. The same CDR3 arises from other DNA sequences in this sample as well. The chain couples TRDV2 to TRDJ1; 7 bases are a match to TRDD3. The germline gives CDR1 GEAIGNYY, CDR2 EKD. This CDR3 comprises 17 residues. The CDR3 is CACDSLGATADSDKLIF. CDR3 bases: TGTGCCTGTGACTCCCTGGGGGCTACGGCAGACTCCGACAAACTCATCTTT.

The genes are TRDV2 and TRDJ1, with TRDD3 matching over 8 bases. The CDR3 has 17 amino acids. Germline V CDR1 and CDR2: GEAIGNYY, EKD. J gave up 0 bases and V 4 bases, and 12 bases lay outside the gene matches. Written as DNA, the CDR3 is TGTGCCTGTGATCCGGTACTGGGGGCCAAGTACACCGATAAACTCATCTTT. Amino acid sequence: CACDPVLGAKYTDKLIF.

This clone has only a few counts. A read error likely explains why the TCRdb protein, taken from a much larger clone, differs from this DNA's translation at residue 18; the protein shown is translated from the DNA. The chain has TRDV2 and TRDJ1; 13 positions match TRDD3. Germline values: CDR1 GEAIGNYY, CDR2 EKD. This CDR3 is built from 19 residues. Here the CDR3 DNA reads TGTGCCTGTGACTCTCTACTGGGGGATACGCAGGGGATGGCCGATAAACTCACCTTT. Amino acid sequence: CACDSLLGDTQGMADKLTF.

The chain uses TRDV2 and TRDJ1, with 9 bases identical to TRDD3. The V segment lost 2 bases and the J segment 0 bases; nucleotides outside the gene matches: 9. This CDR3 is built from 17 residues. Germline assignment: CDR1 GEAIGNYY and CDR2 EKD. The CDR3 region is CACDNLLGERDTDKLIF. The DNA of the CDR3 is TGTGCCTGTGACAACTTACTGGGGGAAAGGGACACCGATAAACTCATCTTT.

By share of the sample, this clone is large. The same CDR3 can be traced to other DNA sequences in this sample. The chain combines TRDV2 with TRDJ1; TRDD3 might be the D (6 bases). The germline V gene encodes CDR1 GEAIGNYY and CDR2 EKD. This CDR3 spans 16 amino acids. Trimming left V 1 base short and J 0 bases short, with 14 bases between. CDR3 protein: CACDTLLGSDTDKLIF. The CDR3 coding sequence is TGTGCCTGTGACACTTTACTGGGTTCGGACACCGATAAACTCATCTTT.

This chain connects TRDV2 to TRDJ1, with D perhaps TRDD3 (6 bases). The CDR3 length is 18 residues. The ends were cut back, 0 bases at V and 2 bases at J, with 21 bases in the middle. The germline CDR1 and CDR2 sequences are GEAIGNYY and EKD. Written as DNA, the CDR3 is TGTGCCTGTGACACCTTGGGGATTTTGAGGACCGCAACCGATAAACTCATCTTT. Translated: CACDTLGILRTATDKLIF.

By share of the sample, this clone is medium-sized. The sample carries other DNA sequences with the same CDR3. The CDR3, as DNA: TGTGCCTGTGACATAGTACGGCCTTCAACGGGTACTGGGGCCCAGTACACCGATAAACTCATCTTT. Translated: CACDIVRPSTGTGAQYTDKLIF. The chain recombines TRDV2 with TRDJ1; 7 positions agree with TRDD3. This CDR3 region has 22 residues. The V gene end was trimmed by 2 bases and the J gene end by 0 bases; junction bases not matched to a gene: 26. Germline V CDR1 and CDR2: GEAIGNYY, EKD.

Comments on this clone: The protein listed by TCRdb differs at residue 12 from the translated DNA, so the DNA translation is shown. This chain connects TRDV2 to TRDJ1, with 13 bases identical to TRDD3. In germline, CDR1 is GEAIGNYY, CDR2 EKD. The CDR3 extends over 19 amino acids. The chain's CDR3 is CACDSLLGDTQWMADNLIF. Written as DNA, the CDR3 is TGTGCCTGTGACTCTCTACTGGGGGATACGCAGTGGATGGCCGATAACCTCATCTTT.

About this clone itself: This clone may be a read error of a much larger clone one base away. This chain uses TRDV2 with TRDJ3; 12 nucleotides agree with TRDD3. Germline V lookup: CDR1 GEAIGNYY, CDR2 EKD. V gave up 4 bases and J gave up 0 bases; unmatched junction bases: 12. The CDR3 extends over 21 amino acids. The CDR3 sequence is CACETVLGDTAGSWDTRQMFF. The CDR3 DNA reads as TGTGCCTGTGAGACCGTACTGGGGGATACCGCCGGCTCCTGGGACACCCGACAGATGTTTTTC.

As concerns this clone: The protein given by TCRdb reflects a much larger clone and differs at residue 14 from this DNA's translation, likely from a read error; the protein shown is the DNA's translation. V usage is TRDV2 and J usage is TRDJ1; 13 nucleotides align to TRDD3. Germline V gene data show CDR1 as GEAIGNYY and CDR2 as EKD. CDR3 length: 19 amino acids. V gave up 3 bases and J gave up 4 bases; unmatched junction bases: 16. The CDR3 sequence: CACDSLLGDTQGMVDKLIF. In DNA, the CDR3 is TGTGCCTGTGACTCTCTACTGGGGGATACGCAGGGGATGGTCGATAAACTCATCTTT.

CDR3 coding DNA: TGTGCCTGTGACCCCGTGGTACTGGGGGATACGGAAGGTGACAAGGCACAACTCTTCTTT. Translation: CACDPVVLGDTEGDKAQLFF. V is TRDV2 and J is TRDJ2; 13 nucleotides line up with TRDD3. The trim removed 3 bases at V and 8 bases at J, leaving 20 bases unmatched. CDR1 and CDR2 from the germline V gene are GEAIGNYY and EKD. The length of the CDR3 is 20 residues.

Regarding this clone: The same CDR3 also results from other DNA sequences found in this sample. The V call is TRDV2, the J call TRDJ1; 7 nucleotides align to TRDD3. V dropped 2 bases and J dropped 0; count of bases not matched to a gene: 2. The CDR3 is 14 residues long. CDR1 and CDR2 from the germline V gene are GEAIGNYY and EKD. CDR3 coding DNA: TGTGCCTGTGACAAGCTGGGGGACACCGATAAACTCATCTTT. Translating gives CACDKLGDTDKLIF.

The chain has TRDV2 and TRDJ3; 12 bases map to TRDD3. The CDR3 is 22 residues long. With V trimmed by 3 bases and J by 0 bases, 14 bases remained unmatched. In germline, CDR1 is GEAIGNYY, CDR2 EKD. CDR3 in amino acids: CACDATLLGDTKSSWDTRQMFF. CDR3 coding DNA: TGTGCCTGTGACGCGACCTTACTGGGGGATACCAAAAGCTCCTGGGACACCCGACAGATGTTTTTC.

By sample share, this clone is large. The chain uses TRDV2 and TRDJ1; TRDD3 is a possible D gene (5 bases). There are 16 residues in the CDR3. Trimming took off 0 bases at V and 0 bases at J, with 13 bases between the two ends. Germline V gene sequence: CDR1 GEAIGNYY, CDR2 EKD. The CDR3 protein is CACDTVGAPDTDKLIF. The CDR3 DNA reads as TGTGCCTGTGACACCGTTGGGGCTCCAGACACCGATAAACTCATCTTT.

The chain joins TRDV2 to TRDJ1, with 8 bases identical to TRDD3. This CDR3 has 20 amino acids. V trimming: 0 bases; J trimming: 2 bases; junction bases outside the gene matches: 19. Germline CDR1 reads GEAIGNYY; CDR2 reads EKD. CDR3 protein: CACDTLFRESTGGPTDKLIF. The CDR3 region has the DNA TGTGCCTGTGACACCCTCTTCCGAGAGAGTACTGGGGGTCCTACCGATAAACTCATCTTT.

The chain uses TRDV2 and TRDJ1, with 12 bases matching TRDD3. Trimming at V came to 2 bases and at J to 0 bases, leaving 6 bases not matched to a gene. This CDR3 region has 17 residues. In germline, CDR1 is GEAIGNYY, CDR2 EKD. For the CDR3, the DNA is TGTGCCTGTGACAACTGGGGGATACAGCCCTACACCGATAAACTCATCTTT. Its protein is CACDNWGIQPYTDKLIF.

This clone was picked up a small number of times. A read error is possible here, since a much larger clone lies one base away. Distinct nucleotide sequences in the sample also encode this CDR3. The chain recombines TRDV2 with TRDJ1, with 12 positions matching TRDD3. CDR3 length equals 20 residues. J gave up 2 bases and V 1 base, and 16 bases lay outside the gene matches. Germline CDR1 reads GEAIGNYY; CDR2 reads EKD. Written as DNA, the CDR3 is TGTGCCTGTGACACTCTTTCTGGGGGATACGCGGCCGACGAAACCGATAAACTCATCTTT. Translation: CACDTLSGGYAADETDKLIF.